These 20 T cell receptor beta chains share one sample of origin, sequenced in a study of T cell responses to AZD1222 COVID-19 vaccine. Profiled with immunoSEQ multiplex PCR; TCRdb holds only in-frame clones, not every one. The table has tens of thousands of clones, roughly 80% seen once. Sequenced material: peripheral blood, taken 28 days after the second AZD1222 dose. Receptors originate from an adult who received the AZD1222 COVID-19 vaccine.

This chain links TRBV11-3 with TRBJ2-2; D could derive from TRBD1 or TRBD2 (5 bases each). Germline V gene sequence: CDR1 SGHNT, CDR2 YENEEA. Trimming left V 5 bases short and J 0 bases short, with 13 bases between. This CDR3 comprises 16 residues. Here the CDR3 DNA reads TGTGCCAGCAGCCTGGGACCGTTATCGAACACCGGGGAGCTGTTTTTT. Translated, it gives CASSLGPLSNTGELFF.

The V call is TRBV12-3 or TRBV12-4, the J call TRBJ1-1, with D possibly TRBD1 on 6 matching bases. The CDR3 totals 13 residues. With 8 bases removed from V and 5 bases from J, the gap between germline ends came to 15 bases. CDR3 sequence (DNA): TGTGCCAGCGCAGGGGCCCTATTAACTGAAGCTTTCTTT. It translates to CASAGALLTEAFF.

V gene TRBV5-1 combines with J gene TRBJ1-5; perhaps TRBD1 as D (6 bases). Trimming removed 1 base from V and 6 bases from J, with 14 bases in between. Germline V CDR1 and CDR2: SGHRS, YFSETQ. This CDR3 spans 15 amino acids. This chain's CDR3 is CASSLSGDRTQPQHF. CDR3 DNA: TGCGCCAGCAGCTTGTCAGGGGATCGTACTCAGCCCCAGCATTTT.

The CDR3 sequence is CASSQDFGGLSGNTIYF. DNA for the CDR3: TGTGCCAGCAGCCAAGATTTCGGGGGGCTCTCTGGAAACACCATATATTTT. This rearrangement joins TRBV4-2 to TRBJ1-3, with D possibly TRBD1 on 6 matching bases. The V gene lost 0 bases and the J gene lost 0 bases, with 12 bases spanning the gap. The CDR3 contains 17 residues. CDR1 and CDR2 from the germline V gene are LGHNA and YNFKEQ.

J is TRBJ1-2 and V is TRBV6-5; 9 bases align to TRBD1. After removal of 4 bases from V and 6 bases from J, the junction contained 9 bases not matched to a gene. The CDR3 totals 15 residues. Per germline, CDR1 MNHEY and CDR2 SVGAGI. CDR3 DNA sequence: TGTGCCAGCAGTTCCCCCCGGGACAGGGTACATGGCTACACCTTC. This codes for CASSSPRDRVHGYTF.

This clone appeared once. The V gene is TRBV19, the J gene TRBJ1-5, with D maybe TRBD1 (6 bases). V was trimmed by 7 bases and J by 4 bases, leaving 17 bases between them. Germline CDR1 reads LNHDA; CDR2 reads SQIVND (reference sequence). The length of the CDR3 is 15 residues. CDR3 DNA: TGTGCCAGTACCCCCAGGGGCTCATGGAATCAGCCCCAGCATTTT. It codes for CASTPRGSWNQPQHF.

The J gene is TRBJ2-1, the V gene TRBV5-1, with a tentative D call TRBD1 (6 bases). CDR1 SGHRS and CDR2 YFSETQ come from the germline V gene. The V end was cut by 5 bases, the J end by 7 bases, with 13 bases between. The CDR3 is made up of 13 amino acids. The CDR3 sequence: CASRFTGRNEQFF. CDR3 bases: TGCGCCAGCAGATTTACAGGGCGGAATGAGCAGTTCTTC.

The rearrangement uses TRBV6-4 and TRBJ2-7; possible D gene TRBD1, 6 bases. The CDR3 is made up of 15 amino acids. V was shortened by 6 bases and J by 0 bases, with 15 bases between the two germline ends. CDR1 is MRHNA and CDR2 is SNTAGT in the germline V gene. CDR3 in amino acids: CASSVRRDNSYEQYF. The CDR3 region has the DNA TGTGCCAGCAGCGTAAGAAGGGACAACTCCTACGAGCAGTACTTC.

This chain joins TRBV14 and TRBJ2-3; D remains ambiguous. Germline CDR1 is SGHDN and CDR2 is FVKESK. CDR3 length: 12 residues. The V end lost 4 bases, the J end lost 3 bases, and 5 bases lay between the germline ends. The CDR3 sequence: CASSPVTDTQYF. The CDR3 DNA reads TGTGCCAGCAGCCCTGTTACAGATACGCAGTATTTT.

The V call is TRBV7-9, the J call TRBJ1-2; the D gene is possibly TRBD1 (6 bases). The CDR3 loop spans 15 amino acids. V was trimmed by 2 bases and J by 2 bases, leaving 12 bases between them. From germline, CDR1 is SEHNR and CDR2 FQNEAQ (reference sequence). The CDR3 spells CASSLSGTHNYGYTF. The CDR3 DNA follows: TGTGCCAGCAGCTTATCTGGGACACACAACTATGGCTACACCTTC.

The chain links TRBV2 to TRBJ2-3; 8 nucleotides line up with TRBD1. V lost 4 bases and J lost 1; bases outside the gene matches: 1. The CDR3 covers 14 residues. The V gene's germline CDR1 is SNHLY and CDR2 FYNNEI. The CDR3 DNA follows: TGTGCCAGCAGTGTGACAGGGGGCACAGATACGCAGTATTTT. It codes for CASSVTGGTDTQYF. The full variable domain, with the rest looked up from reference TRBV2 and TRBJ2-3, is EPEVTQTPSHQVTQMGQEVILRCVPISNHLYFYWYRQILGQKVEFLVSFYNNEISEKSEIFDDQFSVERPDGSNFTLKIRSTKLEDSAMYFCASSVTGGTDTQYFGPGTRLTVL.

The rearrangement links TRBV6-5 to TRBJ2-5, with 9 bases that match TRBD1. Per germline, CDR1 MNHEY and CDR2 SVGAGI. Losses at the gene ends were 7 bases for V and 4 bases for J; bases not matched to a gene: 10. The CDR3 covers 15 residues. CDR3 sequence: CASTPTGGSRETQYF. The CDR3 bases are TGTGCCAGCACCCCGACAGGGGGTTCGCGAGAGACCCAGTACTTC.

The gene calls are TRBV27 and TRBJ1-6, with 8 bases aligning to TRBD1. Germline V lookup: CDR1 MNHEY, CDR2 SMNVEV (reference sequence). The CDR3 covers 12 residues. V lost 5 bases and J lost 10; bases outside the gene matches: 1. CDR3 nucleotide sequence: TGTGCCAGCAGTACAGGGGGATCACCCCTCCACTTT. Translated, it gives CASSTGGSPLHF.

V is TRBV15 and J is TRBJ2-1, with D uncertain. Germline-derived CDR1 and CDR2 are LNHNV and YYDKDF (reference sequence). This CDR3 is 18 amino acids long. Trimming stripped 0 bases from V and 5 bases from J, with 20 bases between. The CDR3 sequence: CATSRDLWSALSDNEQFF. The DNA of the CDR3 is TGTGCCACCAGCAGAGATCTCTGGAGCGCCCTGAGCGACAATGAGCAGTTCTTC.

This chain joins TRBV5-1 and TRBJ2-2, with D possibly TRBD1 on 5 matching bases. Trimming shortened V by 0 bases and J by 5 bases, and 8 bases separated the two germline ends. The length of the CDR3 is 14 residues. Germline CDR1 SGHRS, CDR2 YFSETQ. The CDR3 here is CASSLEPGTGELFF. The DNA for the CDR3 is TGCGCCAGCAGCTTGGAGCCAGGGACCGGGGAGCTGTTTTTT.

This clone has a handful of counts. In nucleotides, the CDR3 is TGTGCCAGCAGTTTTAGCCTAGCGTCGTCCTACGAGCAGTACTTC. Residues: CASSFSLASSYEQYF. The chain couples TRBV28 to TRBJ2-7, with D perhaps TRBD2 (6 bases). Germline CDR1 reads MDHEN; CDR2 reads SYDVKM. V was shortened by 3 bases and J by 1 base, with 13 bases between the two germline ends. CDR3 size: 15 residues.

In DNA, the CDR3 is TGTGCCAGCAGCCCTGGTCGGAGCTCGAGGTTTGGAGATACGCAGTATTTT. Its translation: CASSPGRSSRFGDTQYF. The rearrangement links TRBV5-6 to TRBJ2-3; D ambiguous. The germline CDR1 and CDR2 sequences are SGHDT and YYEEEE. The CDR3 is 17 amino acids. V was cut by 4 bases and J by 5 bases, with 23 bases left in between.

In nucleotides, the CDR3 is TGCGCCAGCAGGGCGCAGGGAACCGGGGAGCTGTTTTTT. Protein: CASRAQGTGELFF. V is TRBV5-1 and J is TRBJ2-2; maybe TRBD1 (5 bases). V shed 5 bases and J shed 5 bases, with 10 bases lying between them. The CDR3 runs 13 residues. Germline V lookup: CDR1 SGHRS, CDR2 YFSETQ.

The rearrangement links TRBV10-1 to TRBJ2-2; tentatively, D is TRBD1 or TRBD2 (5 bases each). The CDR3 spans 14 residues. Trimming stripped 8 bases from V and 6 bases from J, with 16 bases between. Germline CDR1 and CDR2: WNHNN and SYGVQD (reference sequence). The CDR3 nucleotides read TGCGCCAGCCAAGATGGGGGTCCGGCCGGGGAGCTGTTTTTT. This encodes CASQDGGPAGELFF.

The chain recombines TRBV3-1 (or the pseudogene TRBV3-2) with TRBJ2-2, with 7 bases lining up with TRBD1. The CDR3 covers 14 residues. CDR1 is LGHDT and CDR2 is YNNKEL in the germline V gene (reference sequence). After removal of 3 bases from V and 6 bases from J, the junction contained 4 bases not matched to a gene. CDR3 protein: CASSQDTGAGELFF. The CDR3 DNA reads TGTGCCAGCAGCCAGGATACAGGGGCCGGGGAGCTGTTTTTT.